This T cell receptor beta chain was retrieved from a study of T cell responses to AZD1222 COVID-19 vaccine. Study details: Timing groups of about 4 and about 12 weeks for second doses were pooled.

Study-wide findings and caveats: CD4 TCRs associated with vaccination spanned spike, dominating at 160-218 and 743-854. Spike-specific TCR breadth and depth both grew after two AZD1222 doses.

Looked up from germline, CDR1 is LNHDA and CDR2 is SQIVND (reference sequence). The CDR3 spans 17 residues. V shed 1 base and J 6 bases; nucleotides not matched to a gene: 9. Clones were sequenced by immunoSEQ multiplex PCR, and TCRdb holds only the in-frame ones, with some missing. The sample gives roughly 190,000 clones, 90% to 95% of which show up once; roughly 3.9% is in the top ten. Remarks on this clone: Its antigen is not identified.

The sequence was obtained from an adult in good health. The sequenced sample was peripheral blood, obtained on day 0 of AZD1222 vaccination. The V gene is TRBV19, the J gene TRBJ1-6, with 7 nucleotides matching TRBD1. The CDR3, as DNA: TGTGCCAGTAGTATAGCCGCCAGACAGGGCGGTAATTCACCCCTCCACTTT. Translation gives CASSIAARQGGNSPLHF.